This T cell receptor beta chain came from a study of shared clonotypes between healthy human individuals. Study-level findings and limits: In general, naive subsets displayed greater estimated richness than memory subsets did. Clonotype sharing among donors was thought likely to change with sequencing depth. The small donor group covered limited genetic and exposure diversity.

Here immunoSEQ multiplex PCR was the method, and the copy in TCRdb shows in-frame clones only, minus some. This repertoire shows roughly 2.5 million clones, roughly 92% found once; its top ten account for 0.13% to 0.15%. This clone was seen once. Antigen: not known. V dropped 8 bases and J dropped 3 bases, with 11 bases sitting between them. The germline CDR1 and CDR2 sequences are SEHNR and FQNEAQ (reference sequence). The CDR3 covers 13 residues. Sequencing was carried out using naive CD4+ T cells sorted from blood. The subset: CD45RA+ positively selected. This TCR came from a man in his late teens or twenties in good health. This sequence joins TRBV7-9 and TRBJ2-4, with D possibly matching TRBD1 (5 bases). The CDR3 nucleotides are TGTGCCAGCGCAGGGATAGTCAAAAACATTCAGTACTTC. Its translation is CASAGIVKNIQYF. Drawing the rest from reference TRBV7-9 and TRBJ2-4, the complete variable domain is DTGVSQNPRHKITKRGQNVTFRCDPISEHNRLYWYRQTLGQGPEFLTYFQNEAQLEKSRLLSDRFSAERPKGSFSTLEIQRTEQGDSAMYLCASAGIVKNIQYFGAGTRLSVL.